These T cell receptor beta chains were read from a single sample in a study of T cells in localized non-small cell lung cancer. Measured with immunoSEQ multiplex PCR; TCRdb has only the in-frame clones, and not every one. The sample holds fewer than 30,000 clones; about 90% are singletons and the top ten take around 0.99%. The sample consisted of peripheral blood, taken before any cancer treatment. The receptors here all came from a woman aged 40-75 years with stage I lung adenocarcinoma. Each CDR3 is given with its conserved first and last residue. The order of the fields is J gene, D gene, V gene, clone size, CDR3 protein, CDR3 DNA. D genes are given only for firm matches. Rows give clone size only sometimes, using once, few, many, or a class for an expanded clone.

J gene: TRBJ2-5; D gene: -; V gene: TRBV30; clone size: -; CDR3 protein: CAWSPGRPQETQYF; CDR3 DNA: TGTGCCTGGAGTCCCGGCCGGCCTCAAGAGACCCAGTACTTC
J gene: TRBJ2-1; D gene: -; V gene: TRBV30; clone size: -; CDR3 protein: CAWKKGLLNYNEQFF; CDR3 DNA: TGTGCCTGGAAAAAGGGACTCCTAAACTACAATGAGCAGTTCTTC
J gene: TRBJ2-3; D gene: -; V gene: TRBV6-1; clone size: -; CDR3 protein: CASQSRGEDTQYF; CDR3 DNA: TGTGCCAGCCAGTCAAGAGGGGAAGATACGCAGTATTTT
J gene: TRBJ1-1; D gene: -; V gene: TRBV10-3; clone size: -; CDR3 protein: CAISESEGLMNTEAFF; CDR3 DNA: TGTGCCATCAGTGAGTCGGAGGGACTCATGAACACTGAAGCTTTCTTT
J gene: TRBJ1-2; D gene: TRBD1; V gene: TRBV6-5; clone size: -; CDR3 protein: CASSYSGQGAGYTF; CDR3 DNA: TGTGCCAGCAGTTACTCTGGACAGGGGGCTGGCTACACCTTC
J gene: TRBJ2-7; D gene: -; V gene: TRBV18; clone size: -; CDR3 protein: CASSPNTGSQHRHLYF; CDR3 DNA: TGTGCCAGCTCACCAAATACCGGGAGTCAACATCGTCATCTGTACTTC
J gene: TRBJ1-1; D gene: -; V gene: TRBV6-5; clone size: few; CDR3 protein: CATKGPGNEAFF; CDR3 DNA: TGTGCCACTAAGGGACCCGGGAATGAAGCTTTCTTT
J gene: TRBJ1-2; D gene: TRBD1; V gene: TRBV5-6; clone size: -; CDR3 protein: CASSLDQGAGGYTF; CDR3 DNA: TGTGCCAGCAGCTTGGATCAGGGGGCTGGGGGCTACACCTTC
J gene: TRBJ1-3; D gene: TRBD1; V gene: TRBV29-1; clone size: -; CDR3 protein: CSVRGLGQGIGNTIYF; CDR3 DNA: TGCAGCGTCAGAGGACTGGGACAGGGGATTGGAAACACCATATATTTT
J gene: TRBJ2-7; D gene: -; V gene: TRBV5-5; clone size: -; CDR3 protein: CASSLTSGTLSSYEQYF; CDR3 DNA: TGTGCCAGCAGCTTGACGTCAGGGACTTTGAGCTCCTACGAGCAGTACTTC
J gene: TRBJ1-1; D gene: -; V gene: TRBV10-3; clone size: -; CDR3 protein: CAISESGVVDTEAFF; CDR3 DNA: TGTGCCATCAGTGAGTCAGGGGTAGTGGACACTGAAGCTTTCTTT
J gene: TRBJ2-3; D gene: -; V gene: TRBV18; clone size: -; CDR3 protein: CASSLTAGTDTQYF; CDR3 DNA: TGTGCCAGCTCTCTTACCGCTGGCACAGATACGCAGTATTTT
J gene: TRBJ2-1; D gene: TRBD2; V gene: TRBV7-6; clone size: -; CDR3 protein: CASSLGLAGPNEQFF; CDR3 DNA: TGTGCCAGCAGCTTAGGACTAGCGGGACCGAATGAGCAGTTCTTC
J gene: TRBJ2-7; D gene: -; V gene: TRBV6-1; clone size: once; CDR3 protein: CASSELGLSYEQYF; CDR3 DNA: TGTGCCAGCAGTGAACTCGGACTGAGCTACGAGCAGTACTTC
J gene: TRBJ2-1; D gene: -; V gene: TRBV11-2; clone size: -; CDR3 protein: CASSSSLRDGSYNEQFF; CDR3 DNA: TGTGCCAGCAGCTCCAGCCTCCGGGACGGCTCCTACAATGAGCAGTTCTTC
J gene: TRBJ2-3; D gene: -; V gene: TRBV2; clone size: -; CDR3 protein: CASREANTQYF; CDR3 DNA: TGTGCCAGCAGAGAAGCGAATACGCAGTATTTT
J gene: TRBJ1-1; D gene: -; V gene: TRBV5-4; clone size: -; CDR3 protein: CASSLGRGGVAFF; CDR3 DNA: TGTGCCAGCAGCTTGGGACGGGGAGGGGTAGCTTTCTTT
J gene: TRBJ2-7; D gene: TRBD2; V gene: TRBV7-2; clone size: -; CDR3 protein: CASSLSGVSGRGMKQYF; CDR3 DNA: TGTGCCAGCAGCCTGAGCGGGGTTAGCGGGAGAGGGATGAAGCAGTACTTC
J gene: TRBJ2-7; D gene: TRBD1; V gene: TRBV19; clone size: -; CDR3 protein: CASSTRDRIYEQYF; CDR3 DNA: TGTGCCAGTAGTACCCGGGACAGGATATACGAGCAGTACTTC
J gene: TRBJ1-1; D gene: -; V gene: TRBV30; clone size: -; CDR3 protein: CAWSVGQKNTEAFF; CDR3 DNA: TGTGCCTGGAGTGTCGGACAGAAGAACACTGAAGCTTTCTTT